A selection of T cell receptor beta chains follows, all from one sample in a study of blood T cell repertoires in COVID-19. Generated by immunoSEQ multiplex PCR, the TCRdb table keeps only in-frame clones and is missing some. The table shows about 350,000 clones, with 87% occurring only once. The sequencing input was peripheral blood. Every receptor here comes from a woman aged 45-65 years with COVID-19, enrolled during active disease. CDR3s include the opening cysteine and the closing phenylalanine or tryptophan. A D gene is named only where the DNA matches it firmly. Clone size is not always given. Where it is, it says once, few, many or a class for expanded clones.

CDR3nt: TGTGCCAGCAGCTTAAGGTCGGGAGTAGGGGATACGCAGTATTTT; CDR3aa: CASSLRSGVGDTQYF; v_gene: TRBV7-3; j_gene: TRBJ2-3; d_gene: -; abundance: -
CDR3nt: TGCGCCAGCAGTGAGTCGTCGGCAGGGGGGCTCTACGAGCAGTACTTC; CDR3aa: CASSESSAGGLYEQYF; v_gene: TRBV10-1; j_gene: TRBJ2-7; d_gene: -; abundance: -
CDR3nt: TGTGCCAGCACCTCCCCCCTCGGCGGGGAGCTGTTTTTT; CDR3aa: CASTSPLGGELFF; v_gene: TRBV6-6; j_gene: TRBJ2-2; d_gene: -; abundance: -
CDR3nt: TGCGCCAGCAGCCTGGCGGGAGGCTACAATGAGCAGTTCTTC; CDR3aa: CASSLAGGYNEQFF; v_gene: TRBV4-1; j_gene: TRBJ2-1; d_gene: TRBD2; abundance: once
CDR3nt: TGTGCCAGCAGCCAGTTGGGACTAGCGGCGAGTTACAATGAGCAGTTCTTC; CDR3aa: CASSQLGLAASYNEQFF; v_gene: TRBV3-1/TRBV3-2; j_gene: TRBJ2-1; d_gene: TRBD2; abundance: once
CDR3nt: TGTGCTAGTGGAGCGGGACAGGTAGTCACAGATACGCAGTATTTT; CDR3aa: CASGAGQVVTDTQYF; v_gene: TRBV12-5; j_gene: TRBJ2-3; d_gene: -; abundance: -
CDR3nt: TGTGCCAGCAGCCGTGGAGATGAAAAACTGTTTTTT; CDR3aa: CASSRGDEKLFF; v_gene: TRBV6-5; j_gene: TRBJ1-4; d_gene: -; abundance: -
CDR3nt: TGTGCCAGCAGCCAGAACAGCATGAACACTGAAGCTTTCTTT; CDR3aa: CASSQNSMNTEAFF; v_gene: TRBV3-1/TRBV3-2; j_gene: TRBJ1-1; d_gene: -; abundance: -
CDR3nt: TGCGCCAGCAGCTTGGGACTAGCGGGAGTACGGTATGAGCAGTTCTTC; CDR3aa: CASSLGLAGVRYEQFF; v_gene: TRBV5-1; j_gene: TRBJ2-1; d_gene: TRBD2; abundance: -
CDR3nt: TGTGCCAGCAGCTTAGCAGGGGCTCAGCCCCAGCATTTT; CDR3aa: CASSLAGAQPQHF; v_gene: TRBV7-9; j_gene: TRBJ1-5; d_gene: -; abundance: -
CDR3nt: TGTGCCAGCAGCGTAGGTGGACTCCTAAGTGGTGAGCAGTTCTTC; CDR3aa: CASSVGGLLSGEQFF; v_gene: TRBV9; j_gene: TRBJ2-1; d_gene: -; abundance: -
CDR3nt: TGTGCCAGCAGTCCAGGGACTACAGACAATGAGCAGTTCTTC; CDR3aa: CASSPGTTDNEQFF; v_gene: TRBV27; j_gene: TRBJ2-1; d_gene: TRBD2; abundance: -
CDR3nt: TGCGCCAGCAGCCAAGGCCAGGGGGACAATCAGCCCCAGCATTTT; CDR3aa: CASSQGQGDNQPQHF; v_gene: TRBV4-1; j_gene: TRBJ1-5; d_gene: TRBD1; abundance: -
CDR3nt: TGTGCCAGCAGTCCAACCGACAGGGCCAAAAACATTCAGTACTTC; CDR3aa: CASSPTDRAKNIQYF; v_gene: TRBV27; j_gene: TRBJ2-4; d_gene: -; abundance: once
CDR3nt: TGTGCCAGCAGCTCCAGGAGTGGTCTAGCGGGAGGCACCGGGGAGCTGTTTTTT; CDR3aa: CASSSRSGLAGGTGELFF; v_gene: TRBV7-2; j_gene: TRBJ2-2; d_gene: TRBD2; abundance: few
CDR3nt: TGTGCCAGCAGGGCGGGGTTGGGAGAGACCCAGTACTTC; CDR3aa: CASRAGLGETQYF; v_gene: TRBV12-3/TRBV12-4; j_gene: TRBJ2-5; d_gene: -; abundance: -
CDR3nt: TGTGCCAGCACCCCCGGAGGATCCAACTATGGCTACACCTTC; CDR3aa: CASTPGGSNYGYTF; v_gene: TRBV6-5; j_gene: TRBJ1-2; d_gene: -; abundance: -
CDR3nt: TGTGCCTGGAGTGTACCTCGTTGGGGCTCGACAGGGGTTGAAGCTTTCTTT; CDR3aa: CAWSVPRWGSTGVEAFF; v_gene: TRBV30; j_gene: TRBJ1-1; d_gene: TRBD1; abundance: -
CDR3nt: TGTGCCAGCAGTTTATTCACAGGACTAGCAACGAACACCGGGGAGCTGTTTTTT; CDR3aa: CASSLFTGLATNTGELFF; v_gene: TRBV27; j_gene: TRBJ2-2; d_gene: TRBD2; abundance: -
CDR3nt: TGTGCCAGCAGTGAATTTGACACAATTGCCTCCTACAATGAGCAGTTCTTC; CDR3aa: CASSEFDTIASYNEQFF; v_gene: TRBV6-1; j_gene: TRBJ2-1; d_gene: -; abundance: once
CDR3nt: TGTGCCAGCATCACAGGGGCAGGCCTAAATCAGCCCCAGCATTTT; CDR3aa: CASITGAGLNQPQHF; v_gene: TRBV6-5; j_gene: TRBJ1-5; d_gene: TRBD1; abundance: few
CDR3nt: TGTGCCAGCAGTGACAGAGCGGGCTTCAATGAGCAGTTCTTC; CDR3aa: CASSDRAGFNEQFF; v_gene: TRBV6-4; j_gene: TRBJ2-1; d_gene: -; abundance: once
CDR3nt: TGTGCCAGCAGTTTAGCGGGGGCATGGACTGAAGCTTTCTTT; CDR3aa: CASSLAGAWTEAFF; v_gene: TRBV27; j_gene: TRBJ1-1; d_gene: -; abundance: -
CDR3nt: TGTGCCTGGAGGGCGTGGGCCGGGACAGGGAACTTCGGCTACACCTTC; CDR3aa: CAWRAWAGTGNFGYTF; v_gene: TRBV30; j_gene: TRBJ1-2; d_gene: TRBD1; abundance: once
CDR3nt: TGTGCCAGCAGGGCCACGGAGACCCAGTACTTC; CDR3aa: CASRATETQYF; v_gene: TRBV2; j_gene: TRBJ2-5; d_gene: -; abundance: -
CDR3nt: TGTGCCAGCAGGACAGGGGAGGGGAATCAGCCCCAGCATTTT; CDR3aa: CASRTGEGNQPQHF; v_gene: TRBV6-5; j_gene: TRBJ1-5; d_gene: TRBD1; abundance: -
CDR3nt: TGTGCCACTCAAAGGCGTCAAGGGGCGCATGGCTACACCTTC; CDR3aa: CATQRRQGAHGYTF; v_gene: TRBV19; j_gene: TRBJ1-2; d_gene: -; abundance: -
CDR3nt: TGTGCCAGTAGTATCACTCGGGGACAGGGTATGTATGAGCAGTTCTTC; CDR3aa: CASSITRGQGMYEQFF; v_gene: TRBV19; j_gene: TRBJ2-1; d_gene: TRBD1; abundance: -
CDR3nt: TGTGCCTGGAGTGGGACAGGGCGAGGGGACTATGGCTACACCTTC; CDR3aa: CAWSGTGRGDYGYTF; v_gene: TRBV30; j_gene: TRBJ1-2; d_gene: TRBD1; abundance: -
CDR3nt: TGTGCCAGCAGTGAACCGGGACAGGCCACAGATACGCAGTATTTT; CDR3aa: CASSEPGQATDTQYF; v_gene: TRBV25-1; j_gene: TRBJ2-3; d_gene: TRBD1; abundance: -
CDR3nt: TGTGCCAGGAGACAAAGAGTGGCCTATGGCTACACCTTC; CDR3aa: CARRQRVAYGYTF; v_gene: TRBV12-3/TRBV12-4; j_gene: TRBJ1-2; d_gene: -; abundance: -
CDR3nt: TGTGCCAGCAAGGGACAGGTAGGATCCTACGAGCAGTACTTC; CDR3aa: CASKGQVGSYEQYF; v_gene: TRBV2; j_gene: TRBJ2-7; d_gene: TRBD1; abundance: -